Following are 4 T cell receptor beta chains from one sample sequenced in a study of identifying expanded T cells in peripheral blood. Sequencing was performed with immunoSEQ multiplex PCR; in TCRdb, only in-frame clones are kept and a portion is missing. The sample lists nearly 60,000 clones, roughly nine tenths occurring once. The sequencing input was blood. These receptors all come from a person aged 18 to 69 in good health.

V gene TRBV14 combines with J gene TRBJ1-3, with 10 bases aligning to TRBD1. Trimming took 4 bases from V and 0 from J; bases not matched to a gene: 3. This CDR3 is 16 amino acids long. CDR1 SGHDN and CDR2 FVKESK come from the germline V gene. CDR3 coding DNA: TGTGCCAGCAGCCCCTGGACAGGGGGCTCTGGAAACACCATATATTTT. Its protein product is CASSPWTGGSGNTIYF.

This chain uses TRBV11-3 with TRBJ1-5; TRBD1 agrees at 10 bases. CDR3 length: 18 amino acids. CDR1 is SGHNT, CDR2 YENEEA, per germline. The V gene end was trimmed by 0 bases and the J gene end by 6 bases; junction bases not matched to a gene: 11. CDR3 sequence: CASSLDGNGQGDSQPQHF. As DNA, the CDR3 is TGTGCCAGCAGCTTAGATGGGAACGGACAGGGGGACAGTCAGCCCCAGCATTTT.

This clone was observed a few times. The same CDR3 also results from other DNA sequences found in this sample. The V gene is TRBV2, the J gene TRBJ1-6; 7 nucleotides agree with TRBD1. CDR1 SNHLY and CDR2 FYNNEI come from the germline V gene. V trimming: 5 bases; J trimming: 9 bases; junction bases outside the gene matches: 10. The CDR3 is 15 residues long. The CDR3 is CASSRDSGVSSPLHF. In DNA, the CDR3 is TGTGCCAGCAGTCGGGACAGCGGCGTAAGTTCACCCCTCCACTTT.

The chain has TRBV4-3 and TRBJ2-1, with TRBD2 identical over 8 bases. This CDR3 is 15 amino acids long. After removal of 0 bases from V and 6 bases from J, the junction contained 4 bases not matched to a gene. Looked up from germline, CDR1 is LGHNA and CDR2 is YSLEER. The CDR3 region is CASSQEGTRGNEQFF. The CDR3 DNA is TGCGCCAGCAGCCAAGAAGGGACTAGGGGCAATGAGCAGTTCTTC.